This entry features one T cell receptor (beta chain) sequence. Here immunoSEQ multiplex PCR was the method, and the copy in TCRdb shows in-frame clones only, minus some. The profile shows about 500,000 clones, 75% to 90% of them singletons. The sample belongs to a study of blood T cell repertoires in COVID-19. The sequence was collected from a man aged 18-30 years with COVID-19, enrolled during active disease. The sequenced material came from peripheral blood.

The CDR3 DNA is TGTGCCAGCAGCTTAATACAACAACAAGAGACCCAGTACTTC. Protein product: CASSLIQQQETQYF. This chain joins TRBV11-2 and TRBJ2-5; D uncertain. The CDR3 covers 14 residues. Trimming took 2 bases from V and 2 from J, leaving 9 bases between them. Germline V gene data show CDR1 as SGHAT and CDR2 as FQNNGV. The full variable domain, rest sourced from reference TRBV11-2 and TRBJ2-5, is EAGVAQSPRYKIIEKRQSVAFWCNPISGHATLYWYQQILGQGPKLLIQFQNNGVVDDSQLPKDRFSAERLKGVDSTLKIQPAKLEDSAVYLCASSLIQQQETQYFGPGTRLLVL.